This T cell receptor (beta chain) was documented in a study of cytotoxic CD8 clonotypes in ibrutinib-treated CLL. Study-level information: The cohort had about a dozen relapsed/refractory and around 14 treatment-naive patients, 17 IGHV unmutated.

This clone is medium-sized in the sample. As yet, its antigen is unknown. The CDR3 sequence is 14 residues long. Deletions cut 4 bases from V and 5 bases from J, with 16 bases between. Germline values: CDR1 SGHNT, CDR2 YYREEE (reference sequence). Points from the study as a whole: Starting clonality was above that of age-matched healthy donors and tracked circulating CD8+ T-cell counts.

Clones were read by immunoSEQ multiplex PCR, and TCRdb kept only the in-frame ones, dropping some. Among 30,000 or so clones listed, 70% to 80% were seen once. The material sequenced was PBMCs, taken after 36 months of ibrutinib treatment. The source is a human donor with chronic lymphocytic leukemia. The chain couples TRBV5-4 to TRBJ2-7; D call uncertain. CDR3 region: CASSPTPYTNEQYF. In nucleotides, the CDR3 is TGTGCCAGCAGCCCGACCCCATACACGAACGAGCAGTACTTC. The entire variable domain, with the rest obtained from reference TRBV5-4 and TRBJ2-7, is as follows: ETGVTQSPTHLIKTRGQQVTLRCSSQSGHNTVSWYQQALGQGPQFIFQYYREEENGRGNFPPRFSGLQFPNYSSELNVNALELDDSALYLCASSPTPYTNEQYFGPGTRLTVT.